The 23 T cell receptor beta chains reported below all come from one sample, sequenced in a study of T cell responses to AZD1222 COVID-19 vaccine. Repertoires were generated with immunoSEQ multiplex PCR, while TCRdb's copy carries only in-frame clones and drops some. The top ten hold more than 2.5% of the sample, which has 130,000 or so clones, 89% seen once. This specimen consisted of peripheral blood, obtained on day 0 of AZD1222 vaccination. The receptors originated from an adult in good health.

The CDR3 spells CASSQPSYGYTF. For the CDR3, the DNA is TGTGCCAGCTCTCAGCCAAGCTATGGCTACACCTTC. The chain couples TRBV28 to TRBJ1-2, with D unresolved. Germline CDR1 MDHEN, CDR2 SYDVKM. Trimming removed 8 bases at V and 4 bases at J, with 11 bases between. The length of the CDR3 is 12 residues.

This clone was counted a single time. The chain couples TRBV24-1 to TRBJ2-1; possibly TRBD2 for D (6 bases). V gave up 5 bases and J gave up 8 bases, with 15 bases separating them. The CDR3 runs to 14 residues. Germline V gene sequence: CDR1 KGHDR, CDR2 SFDVKD. The CDR3 DNA follows: TGTGCCACCAGTGGGGGACTCCTTTATGATGAGCAGTTCTTC. It yields the protein CATSGGLLYDEQFF.

The chain employs TRBV30 and TRBJ1-2; TRBD1 matches 10 bases. The CDR3 spans 14 residues. Germline CDR1 and CDR2: GTSNPN and SVGIG (reference sequence). V dropped 1 base and J dropped 5; count of bases not matched to a gene: 4. The CDR3 DNA reads TGTGCCTGGAGTGGGACAGGGGGAGGGTATGGCTACACCTTC. Protein product: CAWSGTGGGYGYTF. The entire variable domain, with the rest obtained from reference TRBV30 and TRBJ1-2, is as follows: SQTIHQWPATLVQPVGSPLSLECTVEGTSNPNLYWYRQAAGRGLQLLFYSVGIGQISSEVPQNLSASRPQDRQFILSSKKLLLSDSGFYLCAWSGTGGGYGYTFGSGTRLTVV.

A few counts support this clone. V is TRBV5-1 and J is TRBJ1-6; 11 bases are shared with TRBD1. V shed 6 bases and J 8 bases; nucleotides not matched to a gene: 7. CDR1 is SGHRS and CDR2 is YFSETQ in the germline V gene. This CDR3 is 15 amino acids long. In DNA form, the CDR3 reads TGCGCCAGCAATAGCGGGACAGGGGGGCATTCACCCCTCCACTTT. Protein sequence: CASNSGTGGHSPLHF.

J is TRBJ1-4 and V is TRBV7-2, with a possible D match to TRBD1 (5 bases). The CDR3 has 15 amino acids. The V end was cut by 4 bases, the J end by 0 bases, with 9 bases between. From germline, CDR1 is SGHTA and CDR2 FQGNSA. CDR3 loop: CASSSGRSTNEKLFF. In nucleotides, the CDR3 is TGTGCCAGCAGCTCGGGACGGTCAACTAATGAAAAACTGTTTTTT.

This clone was counted only a few times. V usage is TRBV2 and J usage is TRBJ1-2, with D unresolved. This CDR3 is built from 12 residues. V lost 3 bases to trimming and J lost 3 bases, with 5 bases between them. The germline V gene encodes CDR1 SNHLY and CDR2 FYNNEI. The CDR3 loop is CASSDFYYGYTF. The CDR3 DNA reads as TGTGCCAGCAGTGATTTTTACTATGGCTACACCTTC.

The genes are TRBV27 and TRBJ2-2; D not certain. Germline V CDR1 and CDR2: MNHEY, SMNVEV (reference sequence). The length of the CDR3 is 14 residues. The V gene lost 8 bases and the J gene lost 4 bases, with 14 bases spanning the gap. CDR3 DNA: TGTGCCAGCGGACCCCTGGGGTCCACCGGGGAGCTGTTTTTT. The encoded protein is CASGPLGSTGELFF.

This chain connects TRBV6-2 or TRBV6-3 to TRBJ2-2; D gene uncertain. Germline V CDR1 and CDR2: MNHEY, SVGEGT. V lost 2 bases and J lost 1, with 8 bases in between. CDR3 length: 15 residues. CDR3 DNA sequence: TGTGCCAGCAGTTACAAAAGGAAGAACACCGGGGAGCTGTTTTTT. It codes for CASSYKRKNTGELFF.

The chain carries TRBV6-5 and TRBJ2-5, with D possibly TRBD2 on 5 matching bases. The CDR3 contains 15 residues. The V gene's germline CDR1 is MNHEY and CDR2 SVGAGI. V was shortened by 0 bases and J by 7 bases, with 15 bases between the two germline ends. The CDR3: CASSYSRAAAGTQYF. The DNA for the CDR3 is TGTGCCAGCAGTTACTCGAGGGCGGCCGCCGGGACCCAGTACTTC.

The gene calls are TRBV7-3 and TRBJ1-6; D not resolved. The CDR3 consists of 14 residues. Germline loops: CDR1 SGHTA, CDR2 FQGTGA. Trimming pared 5 bases from V and 9 bases from J, leaving 14 bases between. This chain's CDR3 is CASSLDGRSSPLHF. The CDR3 DNA reads as TGTGCCAGCAGCCTAGATGGACGGAGTTCACCCCTCCACTTT.

This clone was observed a single time. V and J are TRBV18 and TRBJ1-3; D is unresolved. The V gene lost 5 bases and the J gene lost 3 bases, with 14 bases spanning the gap. CDR1 and CDR2 from the germline V gene are KGHSH and LQKENI. The CDR3 runs to 15 residues. The CDR3 nucleotides read TGTGCCAGCTCAACCGTGGATGTGAGTGGAAACACCATATATTTT. This gives the protein CASSTVDVSGNTIYF.

The rearrangement links TRBV2 to TRBJ2-7; 10 bases match TRBD1. The CDR3 covers 13 residues. Germline trimming cut 4 bases from V and 3 bases from J; bases unmatched to any gene: 0. Per the germline V gene, CDR1 is SNHLY and CDR2 is FYNNEI. CDR3 in DNA: TGTGCCAGCAGTGGGACAGGGGGCTACGAGCAGTACTTC. Its translation: CASSGTGGYEQYF.

This clone was seen just once. The chain is built from TRBV6-5 and TRBJ2-1; no clear D. V was cut by 2 bases and J by 0 bases, with 11 bases left in between. The CDR3 extends over 16 amino acids. Per the germline V gene, CDR1 is MNHEY and CDR2 is SVGAGI. CDR3 loop: CASSYPSRSSYNEQFF. CDR3 nucleotide sequence: TGTGCCAGCAGTTACCCCTCGCGGAGCTCCTACAATGAGCAGTTCTTC.

Points on this clone: An end of the junction does not agree with germline; a read error may underlie this. J is TRBJ2-5 and V is TRBV7-7; 7 nucleotides match TRBD1. CDR1 and CDR2 (germline): SSHAT, FNYEAQ (reference sequence). The CDR3 sequence is 14 residues long. The CDR3, as DNA: TGTGCTAGCAGCGAACCCGGTAGGGGGCAGACCCAGTACTTC. This translates into CASSEPGRGQTQYF.

The rearrangement links TRBV6-5 to TRBJ1-2; 7 nucleotides align to TRBD1. The CDR3 loop spans 14 amino acids. Trimming cost V 6 bases and J 8 bases; bases outside gene matches: 12. From germline, CDR1 is MNHEY and CDR2 SVGAGI. CDR3 amino acids: CASSSGQVVAGYTF. In DNA, the CDR3 is TGTGCCAGCAGCTCCGGACAGGTCGTGGCGGGCTACACCTTC.

J is TRBJ2-4 and V is TRBV7-2, with a weak D call TRBD2 (5 bases). The germline gives CDR1 SGHTA, CDR2 FQGNSA. The CDR3 is made up of 16 amino acids. The ends were cut back, 0 bases at V and 1 base at J, with 10 bases in the middle. CDR3 nucleotide sequence: TGTGCCAGCAGCTTAGCGGCGGGTAGGGCCAAAAACATTCAGTACTTC. Translation gives CASSLAAGRAKNIQYF. Based on the CDR3 plus reference TRBV7-2 and TRBJ2-4, the full variable domain is GAGVSQSPSNKVTEKGKDVELRCDPISGHTALYWYRQSLGQGLEFLIYFQGNSAPDKSGLPSDRFSAERTGGSVSTLTIQRTQQEDSAVYLCASSLAAGRAKNIQYFGAGTRLSVL.

The V call is TRBV7-2, the J call TRBJ1-2, with TRBD1 as a possible D gene (6 bases). There are 12 residues in the CDR3. CDR1 is SGHTA, CDR2 FQGNSA, per germline. V was clipped by 2 bases and J by 6 bases, with 7 bases between them. The CDR3 DNA follows: TGTGCCAGCAGCTTAAACAGGGATGGCTACACCTTC. This translates into CASSLNRDGYTF.

This rearrangement joins TRBV7-8 to TRBJ2-2; 7 bases match TRBD1. Looked up from germline, CDR1 is SGHVS and CDR2 is FQNEAQ. V was pared by 6 bases and J by 2 bases, with 6 bases of the junction left unmatched. CDR3 size: 15 residues. The chain's CDR3 is CASSSGTVNTGELFF. The CDR3 DNA reads TGTGCCAGCAGTTCCGGGACAGTAAACACCGGGGAGCTGTTTTTT.

V gene TRBV5-8 combines with J gene TRBJ2-1, with a weak D call TRBD2 (6 bases). The germline CDR1 and CDR2 sequences are SGHTS and YDEGEE. The CDR3 loop spans 13 amino acids. Trimming removed 5 bases from V and 6 bases from J, with 12 bases in between. CDR3 coding DNA: TGTGCCAGCAGAAAGGGACTGGGCAATGAGCAGTTCTTC. It encodes CASRKGLGNEQFF.

The V and J genes are TRBV13 and TRBJ2-7, with D maybe TRBD2 (6 bases). Germline V gives CDR1 PRHDT, CDR2 FYEKMQ (reference sequence). Trimming shortened V by 5 bases and J by 0 bases, and 14 bases separated the two germline ends. The CDR3 extends over 15 amino acids. The CDR3 loop reads CASSPRDLSSYEQYF. The CDR3 bases are TGTGCCAGCAGCCCCCGGGACTTGAGCTCCTACGAGCAGTACTTC. Full variable domain (outside the CDR3, taken from reference TRBV13 and TRBJ2-7): AAGVIQSPRHLIKEKRETATLKCYPIPRHDTVYWYQQGPGQDPQFLISFYEKMQSDKGSIPDRFSAQQFSDYHSELNMSSLELGDSALYFCASSPRDLSSYEQYFGPGTRLTVT.

The chain joins TRBV4-2 to TRBJ2-7, with 9 bases identical to TRBD2. The J segment lost 5 bases and the V segment lost 1 base, leaving 9 bases of the junction unmatched. The length of the CDR3 is 16 residues. The germline V gene encodes CDR1 LGHNA and CDR2 YNFKEQ. The CDR3 DNA follows: TGTGCCAGCAGCCAAGTCTGGCTAGCGGGACGTGACGAGCAGTACTTC. It translates to CASSQVWLAGRDEQYF.

The genes are TRBV7-9 and TRBJ1-1; D gene ambiguous. V was trimmed by 2 bases and J by 0 bases, leaving 10 bases between them. The CDR3 runs to 15 residues. Germline-derived CDR1 and CDR2 are SEHNR and FQNEAQ (reference sequence). The CDR3 spells CASSLNNRLNTEAFF. The CDR3 nucleotides are TGTGCCAGCAGCTTAAACAACCGTTTGAACACTGAAGCTTTCTTT.

J is TRBJ1-4 and V is TRBV7-6, with D possibly matching TRBD1 (6 bases). V was shortened by 6 bases and J by 6 bases, with 11 bases between the two germline ends. In germline, CDR1 is SGHVS, CDR2 FNYEAQ. The CDR3 spans 13 residues. The CDR3 protein is CASSRRQDEKLFF. The CDR3 DNA reads as TGTGCCAGCAGTCGGAGACAGGATGAAAAACTGTTTTTT.